This T cell receptor (beta chain) derives from a study of cytomegalovirus exposure and HLA in healthy donors. 13 Jbeta primers and 60 Vbeta primers were used for the PCR. Profiled with immunoSEQ multiplex PCR; TCRdb holds only in-frame clones, not every one. The repertoire holds over 120,000 clones, with roughly 80% as singletons. Overall study results and limits: CMV serostatus alone was available as immune exposure information. In a later analysis, specific HLA alleles were associated with over 15,000 TCR beta sequences at a 0.05 false discovery rate.

Regarding this clone: No antigen is known for it.

From germline, CDR1 is SGHTS and CDR2 YDEGEE. V was clipped by 0 bases and J by 1 base, with 8 bases between them. This CDR3 is built from 15 residues. The sample comprised PBMCs. The TCR originated in a woman younger than 45 in good health and CMV-seronegative. The gene calls are TRBV5-8 and TRBJ2-1; D gene unclear. CDR3 in amino acids: CASSLGYASYNEQFF. CDR3 DNA: TGTGCCAGCAGCTTGGGCTATGCATCCTACAATGAGCAGTTCTTC.